Below, 16 T cell receptor beta chains from the same sample are listed, as sequenced in a study of Ad26.COV2.S vaccination and SARS-CoV-2 variants. Measured with immunoSEQ multiplex PCR; TCRdb has only the in-frame clones, and not every one. The table lists some 410,000 clones, roughly 90% of them singletons. Treatment described: over 15 received Ad26.COV2.S at low or high dose, single or two shots; about 5 received placebo; per-sample allocation not given. Specimens were obtained on day 63 following the first vaccine or placebo injection. Specimen: peripheral blood, collected in a trial of Ad26.COV2.S vaccine versus placebo. Receptor source: a person aged 18 to 65 who received the Ad26.COV2.S COVID-19 vaccine or a placebo.

This chain joins TRBV30 and TRBJ1-5, with 7 nucleotides matching TRBD1. The CDR3 sequence is 15 residues long. J was trimmed by 6 bases and V by 6 bases; bases with no gene match: 14. Germline values: CDR1 GTSNPN, CDR2 SVGIG (reference sequence). This CDR3 is CACQGVSGAGQPQHF. CDR3 DNA: TGTGCCTGCCAGGGGGTGTCCGGGGCGGGTCAGCCCCAGCATTTT.

This clone was detected many times. CDR3 DNA: TGTGCCAGCGAACCGGGACAGGGGGGTTCCGAGCAGTACTTC. As protein: CASEPGQGGSEQYF. The chain has TRBV9 and TRBJ2-7; 11 bases agree with TRBD1. CDR3 size: 14 residues. CDR1 and CDR2 (germline): SGDLS, YYNGEE. With V trimmed by 7 bases and J by 6 bases, 9 bases remained unmatched.

The chain couples TRBV5-4 to TRBJ2-2, with D hard to call. The germline V and J ends were trimmed by 10 bases and 3 bases, with 13 bases remaining between them. The CDR3 is 13 residues long. The germline CDR1 and CDR2 sequences are SGHNT and YYREEE (reference sequence). The CDR3 loop reads CALKLWDTGELFF. CDR3 in DNA: TGTGCCCTCAAGCTCTGGGACACCGGGGAGCTGTTTTTT. The variable domain in full, with the rest retrieved from reference TRBV5-4 and TRBJ2-2, is ETGVTQSPTHLIKTRGQQVTLRCSSQSGHNTVSWYQQALGQGPQFIFQYYREEENGRGNFPPRFSGLQFPNYSSELNVNALELDDSALYLCALKLWDTGELFFGEGSRLTVL.

CDR3 in DNA: TGTGCCAGCAAAACTAGCGGGGCACACAATGAGCAGTTCTTC. It encodes CASKTSGAHNEQFF. The V call is TRBV7-2, the J call TRBJ2-1; 10 bases agree with TRBD2. The CDR3 contains 14 residues. The J segment lost 5 bases and the V segment lost 7 bases, leaving 5 bases of the junction unmatched. Germline CDR1 reads SGHTA; CDR2 reads FQGNSA. The full variable domain, rest sourced from reference TRBV7-2 and TRBJ2-1, is GAGVSQSPSNKVTEKGKDVELRCDPISGHTALYWYRQSLGQGLEFLIYFQGNSAPDKSGLPSDRFSAERTGGSVSTLTIQRTQQEDSAVYLCASKTSGAHNEQFFGPGTRLTVL.

The chain couples TRBV5-6 to TRBJ2-5, with TRBD1 matching over 7 bases. The V segment lost 3 bases and the J segment 7 bases; nucleotides outside the gene matches: 9. The CDR3 length is 14 residues. Per germline, CDR1 SGHDT and CDR2 YYEEEE. CDR3 in amino acids: CASSWTGTRGTQYF. CDR3 DNA sequence: TGTGCCAGCAGCTGGACAGGTACCCGGGGGACCCAGTACTTC.

A few counts support this clone. A read error may produce the germline difference seen at one junction end. Written as DNA, the CDR3 is TGCGCCAGCAGCTCTGGACAGGGTATTGCCTTT. Translating it yields CASSSGQGIAF. V gene TRBV5-1 combines with J gene TRBJ1-6; 8 nucleotides match TRBD1. The CDR3 totals 11 residues. From germline, CDR1 is SGHRS and CDR2 YFSETQ.

The J gene is TRBJ2-1, the V gene TRBV11-3; TRBD2 matches 9 bases. Germline CDR1 and CDR2: SGHNT and YENEEA. V shed 5 bases, J shed 7 bases, and the junction held 3 bases outside the gene matches. There are 13 residues in the CDR3. The CDR3 is CASSVLAGNEQFF. CDR3 in DNA: TGTGCCAGCAGCGTCCTAGCGGGGAATGAGCAGTTCTTC.

As DNA, the CDR3 is TGCGCCAGCAGCCAAGATGGCCGTAGCGGGGGCACAGATGGGCAGTATTTT. Protein sequence: CASSQDGRSGGTDGQYF. V usage is TRBV4-1 and J usage is TRBJ2-3; 9 nucleotides match TRBD2. The junction had 15 bases not matched to a gene; V was cut back by 0 bases and J by 11 bases. Germline CDR1 is MGHRA and CDR2 is YSYEKL. The CDR3 loop spans 17 amino acids.

This chain joins TRBV29-1 and TRBJ2-6, with D unclear. This CDR3 region has 14 residues. CDR1 and CDR2 from the germline V gene are SQVTM and ANQGSEA. V gave up 6 bases and J gave up 2 bases, with 11 bases separating them. The CDR3 is CSVQHGTGANVLTF. CDR3 in DNA: TGCAGCGTGCAACATGGAACTGGGGCCAACGTCCTGACTTTC.

The genes are TRBV4-1 and TRBJ2-2; 7 bases match TRBD1. V lost 2 bases to trimming and J lost 2 bases; unmatched junction nucleotides: 5. Germline V gene data show CDR1 as MGHRA and CDR2 as YSYEKL. This CDR3 comprises 16 residues. The CDR3 is CASSQPGQRNTGELFF. The CDR3 DNA follows: TGCGCCAGCAGCCAACCGGGACAGCGCAACACCGGGGAGCTGTTTTTT.

This chain uses TRBV9 with TRBJ1-1, with D possibly being TRBD1 (5 bases). The CDR3 covers 14 residues. Germline-derived CDR1 and CDR2 are SGDLS and YYNGEE. V dropped 1 base and J dropped 8 bases, with 15 bases sitting between them. CDR3 in DNA: TGTGCCAGCAGCGTAAGAGGCGAAGGGGAAGAAGCTTTCTTT. Amino acid sequence: CASSVRGEGEEAFF.

The chain recombines TRBV5-4 with TRBJ1-4; D not resolved. The CDR3 extends over 14 amino acids. Trimming shortened V by 3 bases and J by 6 bases, and 12 bases separated the two germline ends. Germline V gene data show CDR1 as SGHNT and CDR2 as YYREEE (reference sequence). The CDR3 here is CASSSQVSDEKLFF. The DNA for the CDR3 is TGTGCCAGCAGCTCTCAGGTCTCCGATGAAAAACTGTTTTTT.

This clone has a single count. This sequence joins TRBV6-2 or TRBV6-3 and TRBJ2-1; 11 bases fit TRBD2. Germline CDR1 reads MNHEY; CDR2 reads SVGEGT. The junction had 8 bases not matched to a gene; V was cut back by 1 base and J by 0 bases. The CDR3 runs to 19 residues. The CDR3: CASSYWASGGRGSYNEQFF. The CDR3 DNA is TGTGCCAGCAGTTACTGGGCTAGCGGGGGGAGGGGCTCCTACAATGAGCAGTTCTTC.

The CDR3 sequence: CASSETTNYGYTF. DNA of the CDR3: TGTGCCAGCAGTGAGACAACTAACTATGGCTACACCTTC. The chain has TRBV9 and TRBJ1-2; D is undetermined. The germline gives CDR1 SGDLS, CDR2 YYNGEE. V dropped 5 bases and J dropped 0 bases, with 8 bases sitting between them. The CDR3 spans 13 residues.

The chain uses TRBV6-2 or TRBV6-3 and TRBJ1-1, with D perhaps TRBD1 (6 bases). CDR1 and CDR2 (germline): MNHEY, SVGEGT. The V end lost 0 bases, the J end lost 0 bases, and 14 bases lay between the germline ends. This CDR3 has 17 amino acids. The CDR3, as DNA: TGTGCCAGCAGTTACTCGGGGGCGCGGAACATGAACACTGAAGCTTTCTTT. It translates to CASSYSGARNMNTEAFF.

The V gene is TRBV6-5, the J gene TRBJ2-2; TRBD2 matches at 13 bases. V shed 10 bases and J 6 bases; nucleotides not matched to a gene: 5. Germline values: CDR1 MNHEY, CDR2 SVGAGI. The CDR3 sequence is 14 residues long. The DNA of the CDR3 is TGTGCCACCCTACTAGCGGGGGGGCCCGGGGAGCTGTTTTTT. The encoded protein is CATLLAGGPGELFF.